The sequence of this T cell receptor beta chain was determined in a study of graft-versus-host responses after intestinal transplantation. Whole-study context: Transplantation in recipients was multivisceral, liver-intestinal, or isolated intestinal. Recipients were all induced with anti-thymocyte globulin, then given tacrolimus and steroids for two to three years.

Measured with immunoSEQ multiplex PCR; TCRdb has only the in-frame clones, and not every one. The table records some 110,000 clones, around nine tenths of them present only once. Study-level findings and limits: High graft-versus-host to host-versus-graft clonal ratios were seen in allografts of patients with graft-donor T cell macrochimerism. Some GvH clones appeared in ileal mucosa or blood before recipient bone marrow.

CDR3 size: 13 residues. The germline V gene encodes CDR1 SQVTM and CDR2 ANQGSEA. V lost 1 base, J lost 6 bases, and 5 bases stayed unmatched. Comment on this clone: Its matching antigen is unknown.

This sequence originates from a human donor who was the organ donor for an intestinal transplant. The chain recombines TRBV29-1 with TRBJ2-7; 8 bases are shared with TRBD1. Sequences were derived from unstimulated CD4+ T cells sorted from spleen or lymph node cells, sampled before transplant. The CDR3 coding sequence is TGCAGCGTTGAAGTAGGCCAGGGGGCCGAGCAGTACTTC. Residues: CSVEVGQGAEQYF.